The 27 T cell receptor gamma chains in this list originate from one sample, sequenced in a study of intestinal T cells in coeliac disease. The TRG library came from 150 to 200 ng of biopsy DNA amplified with LymphoTrack primers. TCRdb reapplied CATT to the multiplex PCR reads. The sample lists 850 to 1,000 gamma-chain clones, 46% occurring once. For each case, the template was genomic DNA from ten roughly 5-µm formalin-fixed paraffin-embedded scrolls. The sequencing sample was made of a duodenal biopsy. The source of these receptors is a human donor with celiac disease.

This clone is hyperexpanded in the sample. Other DNA sequences in this sample translate to the same CDR3. This chain uses TRGV2 with TRGJP2. This CDR3 is 14 amino acids long. The junction had 2 bases not matched to a gene; V was cut back by 1 base and J by 3 bases. The germline V gene has CDR1 EGSNGY and CDR2 YDSYNSKV. CDR3 protein: CATWDGCSDWIKTF. The CDR3 coding sequence is TGTGCCACCTGGGACGGATGTAGTGATTGGATCAAGACGTTT.

The chain has TRGV2 and TRGJ1 or TRGJ2. V lost 12 bases to trimming and J lost 12 bases; unmatched junction nucleotides: 17. The CDR3 length is 11 residues. CDR1 EGSNGY and CDR2 YDSYNSKV come from the germline V gene. The CDR3 nucleotides read TGTGCCCACCTGGGACGGGAGGGGAAACTCTTT. Encoded protein: CAHLGREGKLF.

This sequence joins TRGV8 and TRGJ1 or TRGJ2. Germline V gene sequence: CDR1 VENAVY, CDR2 YDSYNSRV. V gave up 3 bases and J gave up 10 bases; unmatched junction bases: 12. CDR3 length equals 13 residues. Written as DNA, the CDR3 is TGTGCCACCTGGGATGAGCAGAAAGAAAAGAAACTCTTT. Translated: CATWDEQKEKKLF.

The V and J genes are TRGV2 and TRGJ1 or TRGJ2. V was pared by 5 bases and J by 5 bases, with 15 bases of the junction left unmatched. This CDR3 region has 15 residues. Per the germline V gene, CDR1 is EGSNGY and CDR2 is YDSYNSKV. CDR3 residues: CATWGPGPNHYKKLF. CDR3 bases: TGTGCCACCTGGGGACCGGGCCCAAACCATTATAAGAAACTCTTT.

V and J are TRGV2 and TRGJP2. Losses at the gene ends were 0 bases for V and 5 bases for J; bases not matched to a gene: 15. The CDR3 extends over 18 amino acids. Germline V CDR1 and CDR2: EGSNGY, YDSYNSKV. As DNA, the CDR3 is TGTGCCACCTGGGACGGGCAGGGGTGGGAAGTGAGTGATTGGATCAAGACGTTT. It translates to CATWDGQGWEVSDWIKTF.

This clone showed up just a few times. V usage is TRGV10 and J usage is TRGJP1. TRGV10 is filed as an ORF, its function uncertain. V was clipped by 7 bases and J by 4 bases; unmatched bases: 4. This CDR3 is 13 amino acids long. The DNA of the CDR3 is TGTGCTGCGTGGTCATACACTGGTTGGTTCAAGATATTT. Translated: CAAWSYTGWFKIF.

As to this clone: This DNA's translation and the protein TCRdb lists, from a much larger clone, do not match at residue 3, likely due to a read error; the protein shown is translated from the DNA. The gene calls are TRGV9 and TRGJ1 or TRGJ2. Germline V CDR1 and CDR2: GITISATS, ISYDGTV (reference sequence). The CDR3 is 9 amino acids. CDR3 nucleotides: TGTGCCTCGTGGGACCAGAAACTCTTT. It is translated as CASWDQKLF.

The chain has TRGV8 and TRGJ1 or TRGJ2. J gave up 6 bases and V 7 bases, and 6 bases lay outside the gene matches. The CDR3 contains 11 residues. Per the germline V gene, CDR1 is VENAVY and CDR2 is YDSYNSRV. The CDR3 DNA follows: TGTGCCACCTGCTTCTGTTATAAGAAACTCTTT. Amino acid sequence: CATCFCYKKLF.

The chain recombines TRGV10 with TRGJ1 or TRGJ2. TRGV10 carries the ORF label, with uncertain function. The CDR3 extends over 12 amino acids. Germline trimming cut 8 bases from V and 14 bases from J; bases unmatched to any gene: 16. The CDR3 spells CAAWDIGTRELF. CDR3 nucleotides: TGTGCTGCGTGGGATATCGGTACGAGGGAACTCTTT.

This clone was counted a single time. This chain joins TRGV3 and TRGJ1 or TRGJ2. J gave up 7 bases and V 1 base, and 7 bases lay outside the gene matches. The CDR3 has 13 residues. Germline assignment: CDR1 VTNTFY and CDR2 YDVSTARD (reference sequence). The CDR3 region is CATWDSLRYKKLF. The CDR3 nucleotides are TGTGCCACCTGGGACAGCTTAAGGTATAAGAAACTCTTT.

The rearrangement joins TRGV10 to TRGJ1 or TRGJ2. TRGV10 is filed as an ORF, its function uncertain. The CDR3 has 12 residues. The V segment lost 8 bases and the J segment 9 bases; nucleotides outside the gene matches: 11. The CDR3 coding sequence is TGTGCTGCGTGGGATTGGGGGCGTAAGAAACTCTTT. Protein sequence: CAAWDWGRKKLF.

CDR3 residues: CANLGYSGKLF. CDR3 DNA sequence: TGTGCCAACCTGGGATATTCCGGGAAACTCTTT. V gene TRGV8 combines with J gene TRGJ1 or TRGJ2. The CDR3 length is 11 residues. Germline trimming cut 11 bases from V and 12 bases from J; bases unmatched to any gene: 16. Looked up from germline, CDR1 is VENAVY and CDR2 is YDSYNSRV.

As for this clone: The protein in TCRdb stems from a much larger clone and differs at residue 4 from this DNA's translation, likely a read error; here the protein is translated from the DNA. The chain recombines TRGV10 with TRGJP1. TRGV10 qualifies as an ORF whose function is uncertain. The CDR3 covers 11 residues. Trimming cost V 11 bases and J 12 bases; bases outside gene matches: 10. CDR3 sequence: CAARDRRFKIF. In DNA, the CDR3 is TGTGCTGCGCGGGATCGTAGGTTCAAGATATTT.

The chain links TRGV8 to TRGJ1 or TRGJ2. Germline V CDR1 and CDR2: VENAVY, YDSYNSRV. The trim removed 12 bases at V and 2 bases at J, leaving 10 bases unmatched. The CDR3 length is 12 residues. The CDR3 DNA is TGTGCCCACCTGGGATATTATTATAAGAAACTCTTT. Amino acids: CAHLGYYYKKLF.

This clone counts as large. The rearrangement joins TRGV10 to TRGJ1 or TRGJ2. TRGV10 is an ORF, and what it does is uncertain. V shed 8 bases and J 2 bases; nucleotides not matched to a gene: 1. The CDR3 runs to 11 residues. Here the CDR3 DNA reads TGTGCTGCGTGGGATTATTATAAGAAACTCTTT. Its protein product is CAAWDYYKKLF.

The chain has TRGV2 and TRGJP2. Per germline, CDR1 EGSNGY and CDR2 YDSYNSKV. This CDR3 comprises 16 residues. Trimming at V came to 10 bases and at J to 2 bases, leaving 16 bases not matched to a gene. This CDR3 reads CATGRQGGSSDWIKTF. The CDR3 region has the DNA TGTGCCACGGGACGGCAGGGTGGAAGTAGTGATTGGATCAAGACGTTT.

This clone was seen a few times. The chain carries TRGV8 and TRGJ1 or TRGJ2. The ends lost 1 base at V and 6 bases at J; junction bases unmatched: 6. Germline V lookup: CDR1 VENAVY, CDR2 YDSYNSRV. This CDR3 comprises 13 residues. The CDR3 protein is CATWDRGIYKKLF. For the CDR3, the DNA is TGTGCCACCTGGGATAGAGGCATTTATAAGAAACTCTTT.

This clone occurred a few times. The chain employs TRGV11 and TRGJP2. TRGV11 is treated as an ORF (open reading frame) with a function not yet certain. The CDR3 totals 12 residues. The V gene end was trimmed by 9 bases and the J gene end by 12 bases; junction bases not matched to a gene: 10. The CDR3 nucleotides read TGTGCCTGCTGGCCCGTCCTAGGGATCAAGACGTTT. It encodes CACWPVLGIKTF.

This clone was observed a few times. The amino acid sequence in TCRdb belongs to a much larger clone and departs from this DNA's translation at residue 12, likely a sequencing read error; the sequence shown is translated from the DNA. The genes are TRGV2 and TRGJP2. Germline CDR1 is EGSNGY and CDR2 is YDSYNSKV. The CDR3 extends over 17 amino acids. The CDR3 sequence is CATWEVIPNSSGWIKTF. In nucleotides, the CDR3 is TGTGCCACCTGGGAGGTGATACCCAATAGTAGTGGTTGGATCAAGACGTTT.

This clone is termed large (0.1 to 1%). The genes are TRGV10 and TRGJ1 or TRGJ2. TRGV10 falls under the ORF class, with uncertain function. V was clipped by 8 bases and J by 0 bases; unmatched bases: 5. The CDR3 has 13 amino acids. This chain's CDR3 is CAAWDSNYYKKLF. For the CDR3, the DNA is TGTGCTGCGTGGGATTCGAATTATTATAAGAAACTCTTT.

A single count supports this clone. The genes are TRGV8 and TRGJ1 or TRGJ2. This CDR3 spans 12 amino acids. Per the germline V gene, CDR1 is VENAVY and CDR2 is YDSYNSRV. Trimming cost V 1 base and J 12 bases; bases outside gene matches: 9. CDR3 in DNA: TGTGCCACCTGGGATAGTACTAATGTGAAACTCTTT. It translates to CATWDSTNVKLF.

For this clone: TCRdb assigns this DNA the protein of a much larger clone, which departs from its translation at residue 10; this likely reflects a read error, and the protein shown comes from translating the DNA. The J gene is TRGJP, the V gene TRGV10. TRGV10 belongs to the ORF category, with a function that is uncertain. V shed 8 bases and J 23 bases; nucleotides not matched to a gene: 10. The CDR3 loop spans 11 amino acids. CDR3 coding DNA: TGTGCTGCGTGGGATCGTAGGTTCAAGGTATTT. The encoded protein is CAAWDRRFKVF.

V and J are TRGV9 and TRGJ1 or TRGJ2. Losses at the gene ends were 0 bases for V and 10 bases for J; bases not matched to a gene: 9. CDR1 and CDR2 (germline): GITISATS, ISYDGTV (reference sequence). CDR3 length: 13 residues. CDR3 sequence (DNA): TGTGCCTTGTGGGAGGTGCCTATTATAAAGAAACTCTTT. It specifies CALWEVPIIKKLF.

This clone was observed a single time. This chain connects TRGV3 to TRGJ1 or TRGJ2. CDR1 and CDR2 (germline): VTNTFY, YDVSTARD (reference sequence). The CDR3 extends over 11 amino acids. The V and J ends lost 5 bases and 13 bases, in that order; junction bases with no gene match: 11. The DNA for the CDR3 is TGTGCCACCTGGGGAGTTTTTAGAAAACTCTTT. The encoded protein is CATWGVFRKLF.

As to this clone: At one end, the junction sequence differs from germline, possibly due to a read error. V and J are TRGV4 and TRGJ1 or TRGJ2. In germline, CDR1 is EGSTGY, CDR2 YDSYTSSV. This CDR3 comprises 12 residues. Written as DNA, the CDR3 is TGTGCACCTGGGATGGTCCCGCATAAGAAGCTCTTT. Protein sequence: CAPGMVPHKKLF.

Comments on this clone: The protein that TCRdb holds for this DNA derives from a much larger clone and differs from the translated DNA at residue 13, which likely indicates a read error; the protein shown here is translated from the DNA. The chain links TRGV10 to TRGJP1. The J call may not be correct, given that the DNA end is closer to TRGJP. TRGV10 carries the ORF label, with uncertain function. CDR3 length: 14 residues. CDR3 sequence: CAAWEDTTGWFKVF. The CDR3 DNA reads TGTGCTGCGTGGGAGGATACCACTGGTTGGTTCAAGGTATTT.

V usage is TRGV2 and J usage is TRGJ1 or TRGJ2. V trimming: 1 base; J trimming: 2 bases; junction bases outside the gene matches: 14. CDR1 EGSNGY and CDR2 YDSYNSKV come from the germline V gene. The CDR3 runs 17 residues. This CDR3 reads CATWDGPPVYYYYKKLF. For the CDR3, the DNA is TGTGCCACCTGGGACGGCCCGCCGGTTTATTATTATTATAAGAAACTCTTT.